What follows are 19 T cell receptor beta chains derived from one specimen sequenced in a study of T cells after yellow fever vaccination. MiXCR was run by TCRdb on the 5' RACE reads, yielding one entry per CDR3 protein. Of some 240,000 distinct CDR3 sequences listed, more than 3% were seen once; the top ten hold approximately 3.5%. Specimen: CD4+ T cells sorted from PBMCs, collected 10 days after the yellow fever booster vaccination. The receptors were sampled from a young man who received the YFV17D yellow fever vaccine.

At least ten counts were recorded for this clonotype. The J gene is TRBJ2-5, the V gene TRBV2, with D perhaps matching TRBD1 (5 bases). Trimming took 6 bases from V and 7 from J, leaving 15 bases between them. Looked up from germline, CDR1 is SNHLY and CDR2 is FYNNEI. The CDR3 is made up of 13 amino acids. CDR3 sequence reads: CASRSQGAGTQYF. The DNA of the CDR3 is TGTGCCAGCAGGTCCCAAGGGGCCGGGACCCAGTACTTC.

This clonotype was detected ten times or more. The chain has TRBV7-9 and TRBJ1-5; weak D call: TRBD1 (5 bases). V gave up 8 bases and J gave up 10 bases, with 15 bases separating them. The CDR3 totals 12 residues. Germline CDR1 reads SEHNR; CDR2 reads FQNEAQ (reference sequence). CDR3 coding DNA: TGTGCCAGCGCCCGGGGGTTGCAACCCCAGCATTTT. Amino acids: CASARGLQPQHF. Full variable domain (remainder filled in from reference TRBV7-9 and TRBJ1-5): DTGVSQNPRHKITKRGQNVTFRCDPISEHNRLYWYRQTLGQGPEFLTYFQNEAQLEKSRLLSDRFSAERPKGSFSTLEIQRTEQGDSAMYLCASARGLQPQHFGDGTRLSIL.

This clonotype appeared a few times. CDR3 in amino acids: CSATSDRVYETQYF. CDR3 nucleotide sequence: TGCAGTGCTACTTCGGACAGGGTGTATGAGACCCAGTACTTC. The rearrangement uses TRBV20-1 and TRBJ2-5; 8 bases fit TRBD1. Germline V CDR1 and CDR2: DFQATT, SNEGSKA (reference sequence). After removal of 4 bases from V and 5 bases from J, the junction contained 9 bases not matched to a gene. This CDR3 is built from 14 residues.

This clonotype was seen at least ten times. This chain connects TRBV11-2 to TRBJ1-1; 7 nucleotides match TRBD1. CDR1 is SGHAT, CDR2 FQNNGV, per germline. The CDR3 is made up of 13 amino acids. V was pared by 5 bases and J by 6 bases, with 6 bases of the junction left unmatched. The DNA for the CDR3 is TGTGCCAGCAGCACCCGACAGGGCTCTGAAGCTTTCTTT. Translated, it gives CASSTRQGSEAFF.

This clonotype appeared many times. The CDR3 nucleotides are TGCGCCAGCAGCCAAGGGGCCAGCTCCTACGAGCAGTACGTC. Protein: CASSQGASSYEQYV. The J gene is TRBJ2-7, the V gene TRBV4-3, with D unclear. Per germline, CDR1 LGHNA and CDR2 YSLEER. The CDR3 has 14 amino acids. V was clipped by 1 base and J by 0 bases, with 7 bases between them.

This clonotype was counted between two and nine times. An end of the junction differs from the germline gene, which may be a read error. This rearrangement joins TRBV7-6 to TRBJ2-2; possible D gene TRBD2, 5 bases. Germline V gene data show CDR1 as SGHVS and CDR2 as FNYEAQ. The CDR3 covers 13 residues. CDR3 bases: TGTGCCAGCAGTCGTGTCCTTACCGGGGAGCTGATTTTT. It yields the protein CASSRVLTGELIF.

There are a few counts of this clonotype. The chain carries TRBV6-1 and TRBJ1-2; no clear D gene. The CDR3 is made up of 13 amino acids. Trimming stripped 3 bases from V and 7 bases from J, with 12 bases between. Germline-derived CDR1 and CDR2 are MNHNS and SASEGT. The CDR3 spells CASSENTYGGYTF. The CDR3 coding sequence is TGTGCCAGCAGTGAGAACACTTACGGTGGCTACACCTTC.

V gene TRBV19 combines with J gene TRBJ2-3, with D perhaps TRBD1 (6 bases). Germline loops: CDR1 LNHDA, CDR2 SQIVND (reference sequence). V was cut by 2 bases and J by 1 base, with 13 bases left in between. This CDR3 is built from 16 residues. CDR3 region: CASSIRGSLGTDTQYF. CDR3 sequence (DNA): TGTGCCAGTAGTATAAGGGGGAGCCTCGGCACAGATACGCAGTATTTT.

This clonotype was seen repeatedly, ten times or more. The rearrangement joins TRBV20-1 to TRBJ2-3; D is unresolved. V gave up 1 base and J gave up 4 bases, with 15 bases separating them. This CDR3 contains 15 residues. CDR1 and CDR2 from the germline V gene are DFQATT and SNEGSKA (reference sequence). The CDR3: CSARVYRHGSDTQYF. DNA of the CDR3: TGCAGTGCTAGAGTGTATCGGCACGGTTCAGATACGCAGTATTTT.

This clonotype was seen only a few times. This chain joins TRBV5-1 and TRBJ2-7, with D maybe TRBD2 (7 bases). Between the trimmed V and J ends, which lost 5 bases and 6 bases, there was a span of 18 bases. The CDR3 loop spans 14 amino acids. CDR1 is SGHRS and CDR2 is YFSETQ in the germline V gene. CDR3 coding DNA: TGCGCCAGCAGTTGGGGGGGGGCCCAAAGCGAGCAGTACGTC. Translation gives CASSWGGAQSEQYV.

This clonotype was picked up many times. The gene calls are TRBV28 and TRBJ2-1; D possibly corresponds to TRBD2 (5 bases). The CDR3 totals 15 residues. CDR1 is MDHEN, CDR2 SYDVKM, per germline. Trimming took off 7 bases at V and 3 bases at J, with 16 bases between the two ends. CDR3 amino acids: CASTPADFGYNEQFF. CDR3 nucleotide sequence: TGTGCCAGCACCCCCGCGGACTTTGGCTACAATGAGCAGTTCTTC. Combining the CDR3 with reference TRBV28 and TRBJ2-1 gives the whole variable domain DVKVTQSSRYLVKRTGEKVFLECVQDMDHENMFWYRQDPGLGLRLIYFSYDVKMKEKGDIPEGYSVSREKKERFSLILESASTNQTSMYLCASTPADFGYNEQFFGPGTRLTVL.

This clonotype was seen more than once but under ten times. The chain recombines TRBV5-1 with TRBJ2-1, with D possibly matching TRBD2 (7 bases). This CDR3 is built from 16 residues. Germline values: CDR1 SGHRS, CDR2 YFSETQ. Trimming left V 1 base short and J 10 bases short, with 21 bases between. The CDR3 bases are TGCGCCAGCAGCTTGAGTAACGGGGGGCCTCAGGGGGAGCAGTTCTTC. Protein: CASSLSNGGPQGEQFF.

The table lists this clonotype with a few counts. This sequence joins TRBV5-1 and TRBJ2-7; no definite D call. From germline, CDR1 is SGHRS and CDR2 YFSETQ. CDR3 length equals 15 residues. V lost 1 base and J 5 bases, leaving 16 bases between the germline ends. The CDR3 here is CASSLLVGKVHEQYF. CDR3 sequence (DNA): TGCGCCAGCAGCTTGTTAGTAGGGAAGGTCCACGAGCAGTACTTC.

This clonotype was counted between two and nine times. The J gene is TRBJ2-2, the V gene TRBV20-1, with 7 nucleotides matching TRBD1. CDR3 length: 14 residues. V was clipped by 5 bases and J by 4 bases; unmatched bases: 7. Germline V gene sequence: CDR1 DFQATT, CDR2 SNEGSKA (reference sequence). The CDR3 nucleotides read TGCAGTGCTCCTCGACAGGGTCCCACCGGGGAGCTGTTTTTT. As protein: CSAPRQGPTGELFF.

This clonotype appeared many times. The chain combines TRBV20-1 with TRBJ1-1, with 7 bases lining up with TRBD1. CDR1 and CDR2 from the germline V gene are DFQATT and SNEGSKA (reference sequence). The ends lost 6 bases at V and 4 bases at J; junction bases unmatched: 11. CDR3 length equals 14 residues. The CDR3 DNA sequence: TGCAGTGCCCCAAATCCACAGGGGCCCACTGAAGCTTTCTTT. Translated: CSAPNPQGPTEAFF.

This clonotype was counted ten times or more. In DNA form, the CDR3 reads TGCAGTGCTAGTCCTGGTACATCTAAGGACTATGGCTACACCTTC. Translation gives CSASPGTSKDYGYTF. J is TRBJ1-2 and V is TRBV20-1; D is unclear. V shed 3 bases and J shed 3 bases, with 17 bases lying between them. In germline, CDR1 is DFQATT, CDR2 SNEGSKA (reference sequence). The length of the CDR3 is 15 residues.

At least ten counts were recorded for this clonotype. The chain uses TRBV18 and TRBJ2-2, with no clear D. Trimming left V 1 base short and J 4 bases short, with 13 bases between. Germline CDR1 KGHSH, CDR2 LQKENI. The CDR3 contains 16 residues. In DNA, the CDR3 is TGTGCCAGCTCACCACTCGAAAGGTCCGTCACCGGGGAGCTGTTTTTT. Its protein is CASSPLERSVTGELFF. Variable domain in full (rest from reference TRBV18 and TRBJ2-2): NAGVMQNPRHLVRRRGQEARLRCSPMKGHSHVYWYRQLPEEGLKFMVYLQKENIIDESGMPKERFSAEFPKEGPSILRIQQVVRGDSAAYFCASSPLERSVTGELFFGEGSRLTVL.

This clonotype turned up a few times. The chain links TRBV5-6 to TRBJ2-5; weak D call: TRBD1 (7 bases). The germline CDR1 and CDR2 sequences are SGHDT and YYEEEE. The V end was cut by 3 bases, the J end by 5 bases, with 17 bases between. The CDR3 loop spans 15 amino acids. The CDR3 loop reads CASSSTIAGGETQYF. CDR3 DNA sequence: TGTGCCAGCAGCTCTACAATAGCAGGGGGGGAGACCCAGTACTTC.

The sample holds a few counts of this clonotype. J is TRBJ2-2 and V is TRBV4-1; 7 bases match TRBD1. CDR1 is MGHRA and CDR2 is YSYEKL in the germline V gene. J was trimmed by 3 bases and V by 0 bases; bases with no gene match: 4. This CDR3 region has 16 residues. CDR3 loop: CASSQEGRGYTGELFF. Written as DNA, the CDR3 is TGCGCCAGCAGCCAAGAGGGCAGGGGGTACACCGGGGAGCTGTTTTTT.